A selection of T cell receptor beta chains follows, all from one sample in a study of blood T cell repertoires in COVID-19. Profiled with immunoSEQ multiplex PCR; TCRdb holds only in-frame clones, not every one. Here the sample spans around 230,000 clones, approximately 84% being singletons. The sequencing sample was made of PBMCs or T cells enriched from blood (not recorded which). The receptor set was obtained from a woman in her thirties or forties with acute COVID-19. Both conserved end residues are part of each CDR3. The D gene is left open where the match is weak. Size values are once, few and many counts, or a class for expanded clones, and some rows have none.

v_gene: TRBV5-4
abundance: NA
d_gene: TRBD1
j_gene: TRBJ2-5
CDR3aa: CASSLAPGTGGETQYF
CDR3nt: TGTGCCAGCAGCTTGGCCCCGGGGACAGGGGGTGAGACCCAGTACTTC

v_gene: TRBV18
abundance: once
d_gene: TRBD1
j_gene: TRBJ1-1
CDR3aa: CASSPPDRVGTEAFF
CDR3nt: TGTGCCAGCTCACCACCGGACAGGGTGGGCACTGAAGCTTTCTTT

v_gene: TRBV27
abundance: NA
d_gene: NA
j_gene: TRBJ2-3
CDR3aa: CASIQYAGANGPSTDTQYF
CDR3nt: TGTGCCAGCATACAATATGCAGGTGCCAACGGCCCTAGCACAGATACGCAGTATTTT

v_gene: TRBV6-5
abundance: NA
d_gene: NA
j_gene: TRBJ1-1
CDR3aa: CASSYFGGRTEAFF
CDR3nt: TGTGCCAGCAGTTACTTCGGGGGAAGAACTGAAGCTTTCTTT

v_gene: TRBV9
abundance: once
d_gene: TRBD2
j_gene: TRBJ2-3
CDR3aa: CASSATRLAGGSDTQYF
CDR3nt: TGTGCCAGCAGCGCCACCAGACTAGCGGGAGGGTCGGATACGCAGTATTTT

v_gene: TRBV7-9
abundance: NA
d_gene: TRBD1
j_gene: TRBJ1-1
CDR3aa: CASSPGTVNTEAFF
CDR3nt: TGTGCCAGCAGCCCCGGGACAGTGAACACTGAAGCTTTCTTT

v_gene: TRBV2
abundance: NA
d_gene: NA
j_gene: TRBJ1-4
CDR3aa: CASNKGVGEKLFF
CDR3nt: TGTGCCAGCAATAAAGGGGTGGGTGAAAAACTGTTTTTT

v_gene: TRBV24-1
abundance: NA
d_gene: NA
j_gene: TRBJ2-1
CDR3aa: CATSDSYNEQFF
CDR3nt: TGTGCCACCAGTGATTCATACAATGAGCAGTTCTTC

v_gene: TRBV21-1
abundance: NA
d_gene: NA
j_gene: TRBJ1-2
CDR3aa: CASSKERGRGYSNYGYTF
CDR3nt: TGTGCCAGCAGCAAAGAGAGAGGAAGGGGCTATTCTAACTATGGCTACACCTTC

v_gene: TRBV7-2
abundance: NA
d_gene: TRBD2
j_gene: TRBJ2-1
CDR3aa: CASSPRWTSRGNEQFF
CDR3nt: TGTGCCAGCAGCCCTCGCTGGACTAGCCGAGGGAATGAGCAGTTCTTC

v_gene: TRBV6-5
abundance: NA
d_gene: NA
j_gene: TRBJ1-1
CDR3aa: CATKREVGTEAFF
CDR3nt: TGTGCCACCAAGAGGGAGGTTGGCACTGAAGCTTTCTTT

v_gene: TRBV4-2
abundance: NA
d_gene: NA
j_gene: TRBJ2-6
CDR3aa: CASSQLGTPERSGANVLTF
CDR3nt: TGTGCCAGCAGCCAATTAGGGACACCCGAAAGGTCTGGGGCCAACGTCCTGACTTTC

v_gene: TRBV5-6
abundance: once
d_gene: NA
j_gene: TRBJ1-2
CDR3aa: CASSLTTGGGYTF
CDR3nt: TGTGCCAGCAGCTTGACGACAGGCGGTGGCTACACCTTC

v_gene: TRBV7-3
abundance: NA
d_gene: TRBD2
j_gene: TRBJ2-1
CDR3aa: CASSLKGGSGSHNEQFF
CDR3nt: TGTGCCAGCAGCTTAAAGGGCGGTAGCGGGAGCCACAATGAGCAGTTCTTC